A selection of T cell receptor beta chains follows, all from one sample in a study of T cells in Graves' hyperthyroidism and ophthalmopathy. From the multiplex PCR reads, TCRdb called clonotypes with MiXCR, one entry per CDR3 protein. Of fewer than 350,000 distinct CDR3 sequences in the sample, about 20% were seen once. Sample: blood. The receptors shown here come from a woman aged 45-65 years with Graves' hyperthyroidism. Each CDR3 is given with its conserved first and last residue.

V,J,CDR3
TRBV20-1,TRBJ2-3,CSAVFFTDTQYF
TRBV20-1,TRBJ1-1,CSAMGVGLGTEAFF
TRBV3-1,TRBJ1-1,CASSQGVPGTEAFF
TRBV9,TRBJ1-1,CASSVGGDSTMAFF
TRBV28,TRBJ1-1,CASSPADGTKAFF
TRBV7-2,TRBJ1-2,CASSLAGRAPFNYGYTF
TRBV11-3,TRBJ1-2,CASSLSPNYGYTF
TRBV5-1,TRBJ1-4,CASSPTGLNEKLFF
TRBV5-6,TRBJ1-5,CASSLSQGGNQPQHF
TRBV27,TRBJ1-6,CASTDGQGVNNSPLHF
TRBV5-1,TRBJ1-6,CASAQGGNSPLHF
TRBV30,TRBJ2-1,CAWSGMTGMGNEQFF
TRBV20-1,TRBJ1-4,CSAWDRGLGGEKLFF
TRBV5-4,TRBJ2-3,CASQAAGTDTQYF
TRBV28,TRBJ2-3,CASRRSPGIDTQYF
TRBV20-1,TRBJ2-3,CSARFTSGYTDTQYF
TRBV20-1,TRBJ2-1,CSASSQGRDEQFF
TRBV7-9,TRBJ2-3,CASSSTDTDTQYF
TRBV29-1,TRBJ1-2,CSVGAPEFVGYTF
TRBV7-9,TRBJ2-5,CASSFGTGRKTQYF
TRBV12-3/TRBV12-4,TRBJ2-1,CASSLLPTLKENNEQFF
TRBV29-1,TRBJ2-5,CSVGRTVETQYF
TRBV25-1,TRBJ2-1,CASSEYRGSGLYNEQFF
TRBV27,TRBJ2-1,CASSLSGSGYNEQFF
TRBV12-3/TRBV12-4,TRBJ1-4,CASLRDTEGEKLFF
TRBV10-3,TRBJ1-1,CAISELTDTEAFF
TRBV6-1,TRBJ1-1,CASSPGTYTEAFF
TRBV7-3,-,CASSPGTSGSGETQFF
TRBV18,TRBJ2-5,CASSPTLVETQYF
TRBV20-1,TRBJ2-5,CSAPKIQETQYF
TRBV9,TRBJ2-2,CASSETATGELFF
TRBV6-1,TRBJ1-2,CASSEVMEFANYGYTF
TRBV20-1,TRBJ2-5,CSASGDLADDQETQYF
TRBV6-2/TRBV6-3,TRBJ1-6,CASSIRTGNNSPLHF
TRBV20-1,TRBJ1-1,CSAAPGWDTEAFF
TRBV20-1,TRBJ2-1,CSARGPSGNEQFF
TRBV9,TRBJ2-1,CASSVDGTGHNEQFF
TRBV6-1,TRBJ2-5,CASSPRGVVVETQYF
TRBV2,TRBJ2-4,CASRYRKTELAKNIQYF
TRBV29-1,TRBJ1-1,CSVRVGMNTEAFF
TRBV7-9,TRBJ1-2,CASSQSTADGYTF
TRBV29-1,TRBJ1-2,CSVEDLGRTGYTF
TRBV10-2,TRBJ2-7,CASSEPQGGVSHEQYF